This TCR beta chain appears in the sequencing data of a study of T cells in localized non-small cell lung cancer. Findings and caveats of the study: Density of T cells in blood, when higher, went with longer overall survival. The appearance of a median 57 of the top 100 tumor clones was seen in adjacent lung. Without multi-region sequencing, intratumor heterogeneity could not be excluded. Uninvolved adjacent lung showed the highest T cell clonality, exceeding tumor.

TCRdb's table, derived via immunoSEQ multiplex PCR, lists solely in-frame clones and lacks some. The data show about 54,000 clones, around four fifths seen once. Details on this clone: Its antigen is as yet unknown.

Germline lookup yields CDR1 MNHNS and CDR2 SASEGT. Trimming removed 3 bases from V and 1 base from J; junction bases left unmatched: 4. The CDR3 is 15 residues long. This TCR was recovered from a female donor over 55 with stage II squamous cell lung carcinoma. Sequenced here: peripheral blood, sampled before any cancer treatment. The V and J genes are TRBV6-1 and TRBJ2-3; 7 nucleotides match TRBD2. Here the CDR3 DNA reads TGTGCCAGCAGTGACAGCGGGGCGCGCACAGATACGCAGTATTTT. Its translation: CASSDSGARTDTQYF.